This TCR beta chain was found in a study of radiation and T cells in renal cell carcinoma. About the study: Nephrectomy followed 15 Gy stereotactic body radiation by 4 weeks.

The assay was immunoSEQ multiplex PCR, and TCRdb's table has in-frame clones only and misses some. The data hold roughly 130,000 clones, with roughly 84% observed a single time. The V end lost 1 base, the J end lost 1 base, and 10 bases lay between the germline ends. Germline CDR1 reads SEHNR; CDR2 reads FQNEAQ (reference sequence). The CDR3 extends over 15 amino acids. Sample time point: baseline pretreatment blood. The sample's treatment: 15 Gy SBRT to primary tumor, nephrectomy 4 weeks later. Clear cell pathology was present in this patient's renal cell carcinoma. Source: blood, taken from a patient whose treatment included radiotherapy and nephrectomy. This chain uses TRBV7-9 with TRBJ1-1; D might be TRBD1 (6 bases). The receptor was isolated from a woman aged 50 to 60 with renal cell carcinoma. CDR3 bases: TGTGCCAGCAGCTTAGTAGGGGGGGCGAACACTGAAGCTTTCTTT. Encoded protein: CASSLVGGANTEAFF.